This T cell receptor (beta chain) was obtained from a study of beta chain features in type 1 diabetes (dated by TCRdb to between 2017 and 2018). Study-level background: No differences in mean age, gender distribution, total cell number or subset yield were found between patients and healthy donors. Across all samples, some 100,000,000 sorted cells were examined, and cell number per subset correlated strongly with RNA yield. In the study, recently diagnosed type 1 diabetes patients and matched healthy donors were compared on the TCRB repertoires of their sorted circulating CD4+ T cell subsets. Whereas all 30 or so donors provided naive and central memory subsets, regulatory and stem cell-like memory subsets were isolated from just 8 patients and about 8 healthy donors. What the research found in general, with its limitations: PCR may preferentially amplify shorter templates, but because patient and control samples were amplified and corrected together, any resulting skew would affect both groups equally. A moderate but significant shortening of TCRB CDR3 length was observed in type 1 diabetes patients in all four CD4+ subsets. At VDJ recombination sites, type 1 diabetes patients had fewer insertions and more deleted nucleotides, which implies abnormalities in thymic rearrangement. The naive, central memory and regulatory TCRB repertoires appeared to resemble one another more closely among patients than among healthy donors. Only small numbers of individuals were included in the HLA sub-analyses, which left unresolved whether HLA type had any influence on TCRB rearrangement. Because cDNA was sequenced instead of genomic DNA, highly expressing activated cells could be over-represented, though the groups showed no difference in activation or CD3 levels.

The V end loses 1 base and the J end loses 3 bases, and a stretch of 11 bases separates them. Sequences SGHRS (CDR1) and YFSETQ (CDR2) are obtained from the germline V gene. The CDR3 covers 14 residues, taking in both the cysteine and the phenylalanine. Only the CDR3 region is kept as DNA, spanning 42 bases read in frame from base 1. From each donor, a single peripheral blood sample of about 100 mL on average was drawn into heparinised tubes. A BD FACSAria II and a panel including CD45RO, CCR7, CD25, CD127, CD95 and CD27 were used to sort naive, central memory, regulatory and stem cell-like memory CD4+ T cells. Every sorted population had a purity above 95%. Right away, PBMCs were isolated by Lymphoprep density gradient centrifugation and were stained directly, with no culture step. So that batch effects would be minimized, each experiment stained and sorted samples in pairs, pairing one healthy donor with one patient.

The entire isolated RNA was reverse transcribed using the High Capacity cDNA Reverse Transcription Kit, and thus expressed TCRB transcripts were sequenced. Naive, central memory and regulatory T cell samples underwent deep immunoSEQ sequencing, averaging roughly 3.4 million total reads per sample. Sorted cells were lysed in RLT buffer, and RNA was extracted using DNase-treated RNeasy Micro or Mini kits according to cell number. To prevent cross-contamination, every cell subset was processed on its own, while patient and healthy donor samples were processed together. The immunoSEQ multiplex PCR was used to amplify TCRB sequences from cDNA, generating 87-bp fragments that spanned the CDR3 region. Sequencing of the amplicons was performed on the Illumina HiSeq platform. On the study's bioinformatics: PCR bias was corrected computationally using synthetic template baselines, and reads within Hamming distance 2 were collapsed, with unmergeable singletons discarded. By aligning reads against IMGT, V, D and J genes, CDR3 length, and insertions or deletions at six rearrangement sites were assigned. Within each subset, clonotype counts were normalized to the number of sorted cells before true diversity and Gini coefficients were calculated with the tcR R package. Repertoire sharing was quantified using the overlap coefficient calculated on TCRB nucleotide sequences. Out-of-frame TCRB sequences from naive cells were analyzed to stand in for the pre-selection repertoire. TCRdb took this table from immuneACCESS and kept in-frame rearrangements with V and J called. Such tables lack part of the clones; where checked against another copy, unresolved V genes explain under half of the gap, and the rest is unexplained. V and J calls and clone size are given by that table; D and trimming were obtained from the DNA. A total of around 330,000 clones appear in this sample, 9.5% to 11% of them only once. Jointly, the top ten make up 0.015% of the sample.

As regards this clone: What this receptor recognizes is not known. Per-nucleotide qualities are absent, and no much larger clonotype sits a single base away.

The sample comprised naive CD4+ T cells from blood. This sample's cell subset or site label indicates: true naive CD4+ T cells. This receptor was identified in a woman aged 30 to 39 in good health. The rearranged segments are TRBV5-1 and TRBJ2-7; the D segment could be TRBD2, given 6 matching bases. In nucleotide form, the sequence is TGCGCCAGCAGCTTGTTCGGGAGAGGCTACGAGCAGTACTTC. Its translation is CASSLFGRGYEQYF.